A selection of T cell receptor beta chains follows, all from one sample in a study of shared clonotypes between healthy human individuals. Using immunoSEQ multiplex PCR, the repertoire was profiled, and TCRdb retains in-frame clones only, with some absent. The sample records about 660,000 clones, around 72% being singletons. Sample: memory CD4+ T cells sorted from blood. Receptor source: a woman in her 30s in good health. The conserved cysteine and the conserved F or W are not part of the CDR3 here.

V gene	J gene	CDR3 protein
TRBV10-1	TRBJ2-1	ASSYIREDEQF
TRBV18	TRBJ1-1	ASSPGAGEAF
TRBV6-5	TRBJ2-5	ASSYGGQPQETQY
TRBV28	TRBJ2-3	ASSRRGAPSTDTQY
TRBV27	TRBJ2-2	ASEDMNTGELF
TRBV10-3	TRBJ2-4	AISETGAKNIQY
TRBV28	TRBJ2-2	ASRGSGNTGELF
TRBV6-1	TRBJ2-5	ASSGAETQY
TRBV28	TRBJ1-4	ASRGQGHPNEKLF
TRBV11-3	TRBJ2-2	ASSLSGGIHSGELF
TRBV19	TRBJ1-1	ASSKEGETTEAF
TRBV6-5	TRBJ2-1	ASSFGTSGDNEQF
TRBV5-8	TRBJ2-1	ASPTAASRNEQF
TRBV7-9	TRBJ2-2	ASSSSTGLMNAGELF
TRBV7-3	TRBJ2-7	ASSLEPGQGLYEQY
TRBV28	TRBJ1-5	ASRREGAGVYQPQH
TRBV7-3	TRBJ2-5	ASSSGTDRETQY
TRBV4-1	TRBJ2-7	ASSQGLAGSYEQY
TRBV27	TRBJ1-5	ASSAGNNQPQH
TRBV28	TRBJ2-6	ASSPRRRARGVSGANVLT
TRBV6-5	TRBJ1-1	ASRQGSGYTEAF
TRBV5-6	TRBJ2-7	ASQTSGGSYEQY
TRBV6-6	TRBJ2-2	ASSLKPGELF
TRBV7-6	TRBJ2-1	ASSYDRGRLRFHNEQF
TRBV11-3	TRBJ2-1	ASSSPERGKQF
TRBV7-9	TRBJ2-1	ASSLSGSYNEQF
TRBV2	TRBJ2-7	ASRERLAASSYEQY
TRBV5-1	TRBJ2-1	ASSPGTSGNEQF
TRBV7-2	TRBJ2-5	ASSLWAGATSGQETQY
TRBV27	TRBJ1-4	ASKVKTGANEKLF
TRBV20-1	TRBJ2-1	SARNEQF
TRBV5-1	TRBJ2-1	ASSRDSASYNEQF
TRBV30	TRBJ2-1	AWTTGPWEQF
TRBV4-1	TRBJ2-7	ASSQEDRSGQY
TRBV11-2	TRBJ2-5	ASSLGGQSKETQY
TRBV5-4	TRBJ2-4	ASSSDISGTKNIQY
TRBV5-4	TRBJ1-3	ALGSGGDWGRNTIY
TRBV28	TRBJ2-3	ASASTDTQY
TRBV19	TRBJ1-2	ASTPGTGAQYGYT
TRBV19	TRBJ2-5	ASSITTGARHRAQY
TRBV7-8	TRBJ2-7	ASSFGTGAHEQY
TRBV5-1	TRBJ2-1	ASSLVQGSYNEQF
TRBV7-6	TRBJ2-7	ASSLYFPEPQQTYEQY
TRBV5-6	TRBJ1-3	ASSWTGQISGNTIY
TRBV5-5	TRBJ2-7	ASSLVTYEQY
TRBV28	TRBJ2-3	ASSGGTGWADTQY
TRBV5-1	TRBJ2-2	ASSLTSGSFLTGELF
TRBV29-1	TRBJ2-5	SARLAGGRETQY
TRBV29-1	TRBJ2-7	SAGDRDEQY
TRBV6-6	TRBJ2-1	AWGSASSYNEQF
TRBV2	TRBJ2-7	ASSENSGSHEQY
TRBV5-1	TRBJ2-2	ASSSSTATGELF
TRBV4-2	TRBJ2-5	ASSQDRIQY